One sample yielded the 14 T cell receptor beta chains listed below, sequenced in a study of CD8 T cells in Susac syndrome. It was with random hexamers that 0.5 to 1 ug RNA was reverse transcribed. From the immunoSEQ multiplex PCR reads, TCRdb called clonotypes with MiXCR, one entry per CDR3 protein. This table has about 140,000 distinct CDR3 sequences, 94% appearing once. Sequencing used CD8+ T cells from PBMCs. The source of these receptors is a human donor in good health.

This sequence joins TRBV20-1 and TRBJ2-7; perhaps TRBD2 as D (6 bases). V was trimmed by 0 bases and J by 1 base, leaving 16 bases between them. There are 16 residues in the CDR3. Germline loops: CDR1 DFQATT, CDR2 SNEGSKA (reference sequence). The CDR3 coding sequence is TGCAGTGCTAGAGACCCCCTCAGCGGGTCGTCCTACGAGCAGTACTTC. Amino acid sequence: CSARDPLSGSSYEQYF.

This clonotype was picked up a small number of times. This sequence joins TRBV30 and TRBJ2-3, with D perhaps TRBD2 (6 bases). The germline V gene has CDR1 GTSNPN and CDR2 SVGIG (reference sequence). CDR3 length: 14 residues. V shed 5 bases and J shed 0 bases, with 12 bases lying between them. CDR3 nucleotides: TGTGCCTGGTCTTTCGGGGGAAGCACAGATACGCAGTATTTT. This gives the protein CAWSFGGSTDTQYF.

CDR3 coding DNA: TGTGCCTGGAGTGAGGGAAACACCATATATTTT. This codes for CAWSEGNTIYF. V and J are TRBV30 and TRBJ1-3; D unclear. The CDR3 contains 11 residues. Germline assignment: CDR1 GTSNPN and CDR2 SVGIG (reference sequence). V dropped 1 base and J dropped 4 bases, with 2 bases sitting between them.

The CDR3 DNA reads TGCAGTGCTTTGTGGGGGGACTATGGCTACACCTTC. Translating gives CSALWGDYGYTF. The V and J genes are TRBV20-1 and TRBJ1-2; maybe TRBD1 (5 bases). Germline CDR1 reads DFQATT; CDR2 reads SNEGSKA (reference sequence). V gave up 5 bases and J gave up 3 bases, with 10 bases separating them. CDR3 size: 12 residues.

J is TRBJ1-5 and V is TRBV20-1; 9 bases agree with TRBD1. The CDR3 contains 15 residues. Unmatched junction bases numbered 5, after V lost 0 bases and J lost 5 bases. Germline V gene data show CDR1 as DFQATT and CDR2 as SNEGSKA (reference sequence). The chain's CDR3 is CSARDLGQGHQPQHF. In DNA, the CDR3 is TGCAGTGCTAGAGATCTGGGACAGGGACATCAGCCCCAGCATTTT.

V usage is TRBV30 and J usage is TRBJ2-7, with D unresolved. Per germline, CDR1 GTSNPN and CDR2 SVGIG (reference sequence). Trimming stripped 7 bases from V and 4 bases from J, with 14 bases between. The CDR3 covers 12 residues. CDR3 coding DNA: TGTGCCTTCCAGTCCCCGAGGTACGAGCAGTACTTC. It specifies CAFQSPRYEQYF.

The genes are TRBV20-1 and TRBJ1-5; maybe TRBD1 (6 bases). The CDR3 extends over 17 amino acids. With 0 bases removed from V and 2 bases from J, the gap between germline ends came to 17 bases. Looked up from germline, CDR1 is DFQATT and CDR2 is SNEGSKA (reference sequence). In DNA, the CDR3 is TGCAGTGCTAGAGATTTATCCGGGACAACCGGCAATCAGCCCCAGCATTTT. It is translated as CSARDLSGTTGNQPQHF.

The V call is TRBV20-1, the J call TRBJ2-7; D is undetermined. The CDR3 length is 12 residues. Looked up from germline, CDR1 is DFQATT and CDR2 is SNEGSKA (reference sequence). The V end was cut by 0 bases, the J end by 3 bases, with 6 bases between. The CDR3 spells CSARDEFYEQYF. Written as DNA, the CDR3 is TGCAGTGCTAGAGATGAGTTCTACGAGCAGTACTTC.

CDR3 region: CSVVGEGELFF. DNA for the CDR3: TGCAGCGTTGTAGGGGAGGGGGAGCTGTTTTTT. This sequence joins TRBV29-1 and TRBJ2-2; D tentatively reads TRBD1 or TRBD2 (5 bases each). The CDR3 runs to 11 residues. V shed 4 bases and J shed 8 bases, with 8 bases lying between them. The germline V gene encodes CDR1 SQVTM and CDR2 ANQGSEA.

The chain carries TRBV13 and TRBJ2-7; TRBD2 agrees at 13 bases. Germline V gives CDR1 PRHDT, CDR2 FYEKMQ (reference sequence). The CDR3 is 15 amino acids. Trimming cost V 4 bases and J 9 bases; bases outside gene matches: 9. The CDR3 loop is CASSSWTSGSTVQYF. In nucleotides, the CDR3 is TGTGCCAGCAGCTCCTGGACTAGCGGGAGCACTGTGCAGTACTTC. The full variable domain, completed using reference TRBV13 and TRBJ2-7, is AAGVIQSPRHLIKEKRETATLKCYPIPRHDTVYWYQQGPGQDPQFLISFYEKMQSDKGSIPDRFSAQQFSDYHSELNMSSLELGDSALYFCASSSWTSGSTVQYFGPGTRLTVT.

The CDR3 region is CASSPDRPYGYTF. The CDR3 region has the DNA TGTGCCAGCAGTCCCGACAGACCCTATGGCTACACCTTC. The chain employs TRBV28 and TRBJ1-2, with a tentative D call TRBD1 (5 bases). The CDR3 covers 13 residues. With 5 bases removed from V and 4 bases from J, the gap between germline ends came to 11 bases. Germline V gene lookup returns CDR1 MDHEN and CDR2 SYDVKM.

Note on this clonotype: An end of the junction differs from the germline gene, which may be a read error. The CDR3 here is CSASRFGGGSFNEQFF. The CDR3 DNA reads TGCAGTGCTAGCAGATTTGGCGGGGGATCCTTCAATGAGCAGTTCTTC. The rearrangement joins TRBV20-1 to TRBJ2-1; 7 positions match TRBD2. CDR3 length: 16 residues. The germline V gene encodes CDR1 DFQATT and CDR2 SNEGSKA (reference sequence).

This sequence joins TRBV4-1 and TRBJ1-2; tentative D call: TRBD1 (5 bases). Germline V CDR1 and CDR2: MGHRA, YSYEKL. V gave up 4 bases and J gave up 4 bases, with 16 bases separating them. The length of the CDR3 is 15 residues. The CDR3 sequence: CASSPPVGEGYGYTF. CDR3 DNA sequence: TGCGCCAGCAGCCCCCCCGTAGGGGAAGGCTATGGCTACACCTTC.

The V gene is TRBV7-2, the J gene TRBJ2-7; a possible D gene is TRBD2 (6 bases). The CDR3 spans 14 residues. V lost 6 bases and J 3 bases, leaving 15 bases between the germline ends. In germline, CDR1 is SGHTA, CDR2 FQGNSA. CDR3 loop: CASRLTSRDYEQYF. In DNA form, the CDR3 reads TGTGCCAGCAGATTAACTAGCCGAGACTACGAGCAGTACTTC.